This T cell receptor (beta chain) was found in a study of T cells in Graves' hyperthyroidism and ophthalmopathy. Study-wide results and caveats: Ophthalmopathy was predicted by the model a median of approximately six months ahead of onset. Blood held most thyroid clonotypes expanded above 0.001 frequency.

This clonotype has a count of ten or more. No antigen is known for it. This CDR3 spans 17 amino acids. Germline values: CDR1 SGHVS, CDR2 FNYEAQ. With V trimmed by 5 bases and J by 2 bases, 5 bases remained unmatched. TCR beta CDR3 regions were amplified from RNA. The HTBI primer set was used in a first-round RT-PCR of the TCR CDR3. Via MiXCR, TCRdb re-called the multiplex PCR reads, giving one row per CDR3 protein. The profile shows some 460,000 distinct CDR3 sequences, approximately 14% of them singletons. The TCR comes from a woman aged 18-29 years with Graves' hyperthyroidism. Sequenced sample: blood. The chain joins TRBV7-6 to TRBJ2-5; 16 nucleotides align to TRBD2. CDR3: CASSRPGLAGGQETQYF. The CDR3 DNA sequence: TGTGCCAGCAGCCGCCCGGGACTAGCGGGGGGGCAAGAGACCCAGTACTTC.